This T cell receptor beta chain was documented in a study of CD8 T cells in Susac syndrome (dated 2019 in TCRdb). Regarding the complete study: Whether CD8+ T cell activation and differentiation in Susac syndrome was antigen driven was tested using repertoire sequencing. The clonality of the CD8+ T cell repertoire was compared across approximately twelve healthy donors, about 14 Susac syndrome patients and 15 multiple sclerosis patients. The investigation overall reported the following: The study acknowledged that relatively few individuals were included in the TCR sequencing and HLA analysis.

High-throughput TCR beta sequencing profiled peripheral blood CD8+ and CD4+ T cells from healthy donors, Susac syndrome patients and multiple sclerosis patients. The multiple sclerosis controls were treatment-naive patients who had stable or active relapsing-remitting disease and met the revised McDonald criteria. Bulk CD8+ and CD4+ T cells were purified magnetically by negative isolation, whereas CD8+ TEMRA cells were enriched by FACS. Blood was collected in EDTA tubes and processed within 24 hours, with PBMCs isolated through density gradient centrifugation. PBMCs intended for TCR sequencing were cryopreserved in liquid nitrogen and were subsequently thawed in a 37 degrees C water bath. Purity of sorted or isolated CD4+, CD8+ and CD8+ TEMRA cells was at least 90%. RNA was extracted using the RNeasy kit, and roughly 0.5 to 1 microgram was reverse transcribed with random hexamers. The immunoSEQ multiplex PCR assay, covering 54 Vbeta and 13 Jbeta segments, was used to amplify TCR beta CDR3 regions. To correct PCR amplification bias, a synthetic template baseline was used for both primer optimization and computational correction. As for how the authors treated the data: Reads were assigned to V, D and J genes according to IMGT and analyzed in immunoSEQ Analyzer, with only productive sequences retained. To calculate clonality, Shannon entropy was normalized by log2 of the number of productive unique sequences and then subtracted from one. Public and private clones were assessed among the 100 most prevalent clones of each patient and control. A clone was defined as Susac-specific if it was absent from the healthy and MS cohorts, from 1052 published viral clones and from other ImmuneACCESS disease sequences. TCRdb handled the public reads itself, with Q25 trimming in fastp and clone calling in MiXCR, and kept productive beta chains. Rows are combined by CDR3 protein, so each entry shows the most common genes and DNA. These V and J calls are TCRdb output, not the study's own analysis. For this sample there are a few hundred thousand distinct CDR3 sequences; roughly 92% appear just once. Around 0.15% of the sample is taken by the ten largest.

As for this clonotype: No antigen is known for it. One base away there is no much larger clone; base qualities are not given.

The clonotype was recovered from a human donor with multiple sclerosis. The source material was CD8+ T cells from PBMCs.

The DNA reads as follows: TGTGCCAGCAGCCAAGATTTCGGGTTTCAAGAGACCCAGTACTTC. It is translated as CASSQDFGFQETQYF. The rearranged chain carries TRBV3-1 and TRBJ2-5; confidence is insufficient to name the D gene. Taken from cysteine to phenylalanine, the CDR3 has 15 residues. Solely the CDR3 DNA is kept, with 45 bases framed from the first base. The junction carries 10 bases between V and J, which are trimmed by 0 bases and 2 bases respectively. From a lookup of the germline V gene (reference sequence), CDR1 and CDR2 are LGHDT and YNNKEL.